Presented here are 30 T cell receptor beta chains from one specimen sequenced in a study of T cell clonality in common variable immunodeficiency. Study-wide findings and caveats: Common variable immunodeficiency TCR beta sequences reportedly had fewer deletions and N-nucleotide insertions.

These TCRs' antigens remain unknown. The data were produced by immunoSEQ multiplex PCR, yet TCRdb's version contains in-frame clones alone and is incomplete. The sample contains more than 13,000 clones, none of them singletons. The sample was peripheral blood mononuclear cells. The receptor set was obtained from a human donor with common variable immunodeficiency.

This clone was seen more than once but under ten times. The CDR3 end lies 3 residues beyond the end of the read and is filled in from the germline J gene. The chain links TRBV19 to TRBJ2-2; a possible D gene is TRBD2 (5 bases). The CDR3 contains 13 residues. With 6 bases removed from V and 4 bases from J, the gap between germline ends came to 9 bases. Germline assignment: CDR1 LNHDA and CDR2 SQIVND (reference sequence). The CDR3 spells CASRRVGTGELFF. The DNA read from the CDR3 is TGTGCCAGTAGGAGGGTCGGCACCGGGGAG.

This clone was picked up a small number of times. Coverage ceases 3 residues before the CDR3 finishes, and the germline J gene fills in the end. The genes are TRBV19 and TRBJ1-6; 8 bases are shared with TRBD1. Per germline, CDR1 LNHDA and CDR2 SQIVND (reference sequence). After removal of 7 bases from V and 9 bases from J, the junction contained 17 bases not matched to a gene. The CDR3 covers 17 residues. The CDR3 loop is CASTPYGDRGLGSPLHF. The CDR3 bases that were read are TGTGCCAGTACCCCGTATGGCGACAGGGGACTTGGTTCACCC. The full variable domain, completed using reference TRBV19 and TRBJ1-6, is DGGITQSPKYLFRKEGQNVTLSCEQNLNHDAMYWYRQDPGQGLRLIYYSQIVNDFQKGDIAEGYSVSREKKESFPLTVTSAQKNPTAFYLCASTPYGDRGLGSPLHFGNGTRLTVT.

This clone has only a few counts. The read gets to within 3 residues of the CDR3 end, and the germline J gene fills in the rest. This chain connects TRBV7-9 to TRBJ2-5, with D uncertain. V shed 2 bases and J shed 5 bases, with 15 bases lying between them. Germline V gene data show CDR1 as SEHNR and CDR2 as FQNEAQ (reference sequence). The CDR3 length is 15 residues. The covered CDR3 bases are TGTGCCAGCAGCTTATCGAAGGGTGGGTCGGAGACC. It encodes CASSLSKGGSET. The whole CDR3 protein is CASSLSKGGSETQYF.

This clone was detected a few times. The CDR3 protein is CASQRDLQETQYF. Incomplete CDR3 DNA: TGTGCCAGCCAGCGGGACCTCCAAGAGACC. This chain connects TRBV19 to TRBJ2-5; 7 positions match TRBD2. The read terminates 3 residues ahead of where the CDR3 ends, so the germline J gene completes it. This CDR3 is built from 13 residues. The germline gives CDR1 LNHDA, CDR2 SQIVND (reference sequence). The ends lost 9 bases at V and 1 base at J; junction bases unmatched: 5.

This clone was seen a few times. The CDR3 DNA, read in part, is TGTGCCAGCAGCCCGGACGGGGGGGTCAATGAG. It translates to CASSPDGGVNE. The full CDR3 sequence reads CASSPDGGVNEQFF. The V call is TRBV7-3, the J call TRBJ2-1; TRBD2 matches at 8 bases. With the read ending 3 residues before the CDR3 end, the germline J gene is used to fill in that end. V lost 5 bases and J lost 6; bases outside the gene matches: 6. Germline CDR1 SGHTA, CDR2 FQGTGA. The CDR3 spans 14 residues.

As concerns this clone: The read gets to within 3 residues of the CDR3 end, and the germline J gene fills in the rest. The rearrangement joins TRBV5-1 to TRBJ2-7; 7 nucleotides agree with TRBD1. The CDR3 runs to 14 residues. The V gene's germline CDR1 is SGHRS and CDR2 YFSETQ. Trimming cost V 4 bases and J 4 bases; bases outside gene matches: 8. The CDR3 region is CASSVDRARYEQYF. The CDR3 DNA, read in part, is TGCGCCAGCAGCGTCGACAGGGCGAGGTACGAG.

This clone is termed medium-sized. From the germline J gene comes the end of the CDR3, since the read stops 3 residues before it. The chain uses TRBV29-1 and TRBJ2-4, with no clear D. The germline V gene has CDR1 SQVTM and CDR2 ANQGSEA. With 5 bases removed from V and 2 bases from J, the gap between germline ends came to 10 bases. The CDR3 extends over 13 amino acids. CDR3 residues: CSVITGPKNIQYF. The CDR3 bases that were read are TGCAGCGTTATTACGGGTCCCAAAAACATT. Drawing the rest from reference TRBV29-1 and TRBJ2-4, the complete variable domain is SAVISQKPSRDICQRGTSLTIQCQVDSQVTMMFWYRQQPGQSLTLIATANQGSEATYESGFVIDKFPISRPNLTFSTLTVSNMSPEDSSIYLCSVITGPKNIQYFGAGTRLSVL.

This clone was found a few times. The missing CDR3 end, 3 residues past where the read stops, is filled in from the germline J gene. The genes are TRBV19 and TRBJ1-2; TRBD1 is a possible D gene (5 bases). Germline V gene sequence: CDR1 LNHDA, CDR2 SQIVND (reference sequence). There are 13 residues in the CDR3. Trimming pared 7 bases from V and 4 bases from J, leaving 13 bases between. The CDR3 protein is CASKLQGLYGYTF. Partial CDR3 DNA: TGTGCCAGTAAGTTGCAGGGACTCTATGGC.

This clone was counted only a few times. CDR3 protein: CASSIKVVDTEAFF. CDR3 bases read: TGTGCCAGTAGTATCAAGGTGGTGGACACTGAA. This chain joins TRBV19 and TRBJ1-1, with D hard to call. Read coverage stops 3 residues before the CDR3 terminus; the germline J gene supplies the remainder. CDR1 and CDR2 from the germline V gene are LNHDA and SQIVND (reference sequence). The CDR3 runs 14 residues. V was shortened by 3 bases and J by 3 bases, with 11 bases between the two germline ends.

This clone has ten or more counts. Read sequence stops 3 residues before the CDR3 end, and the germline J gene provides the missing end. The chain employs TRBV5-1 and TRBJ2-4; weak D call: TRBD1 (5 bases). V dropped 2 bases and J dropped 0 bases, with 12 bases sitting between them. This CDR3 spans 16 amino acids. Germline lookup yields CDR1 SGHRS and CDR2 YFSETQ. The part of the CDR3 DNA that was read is TGCGCCAGCAGCTTAAGGGGTTTGAAAGCCAAAAACATT. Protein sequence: CASSLRGLKAKNI. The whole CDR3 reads CASSLRGLKAKNIQYF.

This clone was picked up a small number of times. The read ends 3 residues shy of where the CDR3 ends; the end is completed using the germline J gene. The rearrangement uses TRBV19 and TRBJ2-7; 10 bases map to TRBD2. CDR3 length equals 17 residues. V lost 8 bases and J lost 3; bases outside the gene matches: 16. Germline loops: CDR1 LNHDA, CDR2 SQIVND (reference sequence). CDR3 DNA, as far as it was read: TGTGCCAGTCGGGGGTGGACTAGCGGAACCTCAAACTACGAG. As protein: CASRGWTSGTSNYE. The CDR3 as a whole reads CASRGWTSGTSNYEQYF. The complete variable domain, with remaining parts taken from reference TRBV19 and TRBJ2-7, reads DGGITQSPKYLFRKEGQNVTLSCEQNLNHDAMYWYRQDPGQGLRLIYYSQIVNDFQKGDIAEGYSVSREKKESFPLTVTSAQKNPTAFYLCASRGWTSGTSNYEQYFGPGTRLTVT.

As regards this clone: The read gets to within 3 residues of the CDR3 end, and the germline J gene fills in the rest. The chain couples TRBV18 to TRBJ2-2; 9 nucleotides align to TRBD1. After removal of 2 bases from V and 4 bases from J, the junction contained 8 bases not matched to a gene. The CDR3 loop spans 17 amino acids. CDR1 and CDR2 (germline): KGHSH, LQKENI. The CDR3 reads CASSPTAGTGLTGELFF. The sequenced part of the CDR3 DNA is TGTGCCAGCTCACCAACAGCCGGGACAGGGCTCACCGGGGAG.

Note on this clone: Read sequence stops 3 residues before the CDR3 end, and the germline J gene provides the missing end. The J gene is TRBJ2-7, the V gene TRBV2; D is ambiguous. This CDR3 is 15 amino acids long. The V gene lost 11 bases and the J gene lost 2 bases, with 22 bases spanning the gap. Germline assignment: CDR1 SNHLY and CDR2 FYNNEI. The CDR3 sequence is CAGKEVFGSAYEQYF. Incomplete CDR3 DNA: TGTGCCGGTAAGGAAGTCTTCGGAAGCGCCTACGAG.

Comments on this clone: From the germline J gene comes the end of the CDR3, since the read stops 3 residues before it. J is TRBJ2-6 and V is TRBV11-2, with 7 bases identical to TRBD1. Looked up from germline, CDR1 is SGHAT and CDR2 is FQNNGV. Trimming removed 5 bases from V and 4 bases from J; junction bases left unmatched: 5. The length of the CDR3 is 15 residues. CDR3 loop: CASSVTGFGANVLTF. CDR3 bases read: TGTGCCAGCAGCGTGACAGGGTTCGGGGCCAACGTC.

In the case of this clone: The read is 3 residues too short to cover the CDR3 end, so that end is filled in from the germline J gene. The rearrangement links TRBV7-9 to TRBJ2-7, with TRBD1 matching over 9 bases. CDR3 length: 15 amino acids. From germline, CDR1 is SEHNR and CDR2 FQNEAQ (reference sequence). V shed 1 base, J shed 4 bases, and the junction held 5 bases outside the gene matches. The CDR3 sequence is CASSLGEDRGYEQYF. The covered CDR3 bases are TGTGCCAGCAGCTTAGGGGAGGACAGGGGTTACGAG.

The sequenced part of the CDR3 DNA is TGTGCCAGCAGTATCCCAGTAGGGGGAGAAAATCAGCCC. Amino acids: CASSIPVGGENQP. The entire CDR3 sequence reads CASSIPVGGENQPQHF. V usage is TRBV6-2 or TRBV6-3 and J usage is TRBJ1-5; D perhaps matches TRBD1 (6 bases). The read ends 3 residues before the CDR3 terminus; that terminus is restored from the germline J gene. V lost 5 bases and J 4 bases, leaving 18 bases between the germline ends. In germline, CDR1 is MNHEY, CDR2 SVGEGT. This CDR3 contains 16 residues.

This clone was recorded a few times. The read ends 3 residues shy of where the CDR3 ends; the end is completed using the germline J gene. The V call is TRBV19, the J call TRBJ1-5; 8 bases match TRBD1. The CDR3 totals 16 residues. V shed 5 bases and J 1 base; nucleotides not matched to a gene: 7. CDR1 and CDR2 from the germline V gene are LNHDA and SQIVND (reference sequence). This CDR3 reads CASSSGTGRSNQPQHF. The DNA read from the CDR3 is TGTGCCAGTAGTTCAGGGACAGGCCGGAGCAATCAGCCC.

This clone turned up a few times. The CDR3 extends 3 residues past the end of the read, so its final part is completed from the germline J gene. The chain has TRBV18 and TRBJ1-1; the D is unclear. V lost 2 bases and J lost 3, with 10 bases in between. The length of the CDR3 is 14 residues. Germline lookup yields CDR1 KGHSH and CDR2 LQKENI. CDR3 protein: CASSPSGVHTEAFF. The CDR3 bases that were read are TGTGCCAGCTCACCATCCGGGGTTCACACTGAA.

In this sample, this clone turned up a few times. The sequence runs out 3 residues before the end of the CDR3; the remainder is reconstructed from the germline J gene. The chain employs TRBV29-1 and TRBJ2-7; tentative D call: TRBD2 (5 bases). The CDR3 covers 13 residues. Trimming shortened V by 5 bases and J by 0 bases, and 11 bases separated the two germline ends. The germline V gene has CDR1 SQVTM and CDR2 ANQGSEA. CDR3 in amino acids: CSVRVGDSYEQYF. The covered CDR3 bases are TGCAGCGTTCGGGTCGGGGACTCCTACGAG.

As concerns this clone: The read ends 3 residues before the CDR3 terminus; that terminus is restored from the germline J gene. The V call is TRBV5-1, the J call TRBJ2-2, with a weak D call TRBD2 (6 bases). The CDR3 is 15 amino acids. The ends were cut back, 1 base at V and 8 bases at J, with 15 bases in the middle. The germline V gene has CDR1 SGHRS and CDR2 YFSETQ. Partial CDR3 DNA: TGCGCCAGCAGCTTGAGGGACTCCCTTACAGGGGAG. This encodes CASSLRDSLTGE. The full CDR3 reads CASSLRDSLTGELFF.

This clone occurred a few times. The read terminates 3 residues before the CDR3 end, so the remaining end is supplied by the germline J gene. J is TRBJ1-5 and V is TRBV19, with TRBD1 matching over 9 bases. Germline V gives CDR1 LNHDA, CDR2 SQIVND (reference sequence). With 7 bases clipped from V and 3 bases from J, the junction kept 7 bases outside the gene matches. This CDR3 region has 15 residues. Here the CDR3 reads CASTTGTGINQPQHF. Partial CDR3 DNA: TGTGCCAGTACCACCGGGACAGGGATCAATCAGCCC. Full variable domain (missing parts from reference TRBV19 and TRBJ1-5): DGGITQSPKYLFRKEGQNVTLSCEQNLNHDAMYWYRQDPGQGLRLIYYSQIVNDFQKGDIAEGYSVSREKKESFPLTVTSAQKNPTAFYLCASTTGTGINQPQHFGDGTRLSIL.

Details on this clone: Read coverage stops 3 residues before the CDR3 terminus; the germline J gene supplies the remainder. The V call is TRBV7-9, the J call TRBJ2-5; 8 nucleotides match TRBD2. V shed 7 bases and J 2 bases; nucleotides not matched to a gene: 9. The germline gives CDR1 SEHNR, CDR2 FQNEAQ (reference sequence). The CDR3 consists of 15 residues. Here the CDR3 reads CASTVSGTFQETQYF. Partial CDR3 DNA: TGTGCCAGCACCGTTAGCGGGACCTTTCAAGAGACC.

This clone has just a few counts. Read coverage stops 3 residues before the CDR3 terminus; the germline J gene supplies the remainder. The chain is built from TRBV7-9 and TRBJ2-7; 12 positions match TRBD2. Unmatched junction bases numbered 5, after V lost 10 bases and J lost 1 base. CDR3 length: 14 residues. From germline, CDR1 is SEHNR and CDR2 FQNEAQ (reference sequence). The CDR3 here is CAMASGGASYEQYF. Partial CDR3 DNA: TGTGCCATGGCTAGCGGGGGGGCATCCTACGAG.

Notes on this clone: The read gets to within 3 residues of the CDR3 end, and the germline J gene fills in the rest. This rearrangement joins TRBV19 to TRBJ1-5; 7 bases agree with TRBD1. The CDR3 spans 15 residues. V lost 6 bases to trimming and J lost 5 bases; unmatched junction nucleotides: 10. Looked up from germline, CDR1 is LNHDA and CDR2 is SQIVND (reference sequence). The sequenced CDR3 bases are TGTGCCAGTAGCTCGACAGGGTCATTATATCAGCCC. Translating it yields CASSSTGSLYQP. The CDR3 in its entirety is CASSSTGSLYQPQHF.

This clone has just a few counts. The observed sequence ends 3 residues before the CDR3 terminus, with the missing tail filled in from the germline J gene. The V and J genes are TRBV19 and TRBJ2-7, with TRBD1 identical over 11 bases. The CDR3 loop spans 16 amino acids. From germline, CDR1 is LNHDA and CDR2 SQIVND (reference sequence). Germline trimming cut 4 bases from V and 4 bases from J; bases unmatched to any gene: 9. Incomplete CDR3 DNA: TGTGCCAGTAGTAAGTTTCCGGGACAGGGGGTTTACGAG. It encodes CASSKFPGQGVYE. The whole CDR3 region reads CASSKFPGQGVYEQYF.

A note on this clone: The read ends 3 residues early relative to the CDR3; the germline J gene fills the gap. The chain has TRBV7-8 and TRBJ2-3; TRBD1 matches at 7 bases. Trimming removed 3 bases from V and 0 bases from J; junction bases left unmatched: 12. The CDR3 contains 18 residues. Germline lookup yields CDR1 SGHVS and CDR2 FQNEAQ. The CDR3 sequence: CASSLWDSPSSSTDTQYF. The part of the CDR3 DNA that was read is TGTGCCAGCAGCTTGTGGGACAGCCCGTCCTCTAGCACAGATACG.

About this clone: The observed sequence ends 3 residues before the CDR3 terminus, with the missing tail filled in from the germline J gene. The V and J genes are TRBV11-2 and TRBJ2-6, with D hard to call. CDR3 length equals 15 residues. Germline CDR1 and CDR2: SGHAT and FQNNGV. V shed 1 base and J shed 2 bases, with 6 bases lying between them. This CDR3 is CASSLGAAGANVLTF. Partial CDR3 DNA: TGTGCCAGCAGCTTAGGGGCAGCTGGGGCCAACGTC.

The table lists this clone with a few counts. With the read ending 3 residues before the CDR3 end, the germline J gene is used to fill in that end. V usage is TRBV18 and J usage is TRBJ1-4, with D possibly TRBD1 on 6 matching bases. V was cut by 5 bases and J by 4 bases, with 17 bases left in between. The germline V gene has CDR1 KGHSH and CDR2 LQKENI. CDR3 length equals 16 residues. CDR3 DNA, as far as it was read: TGTGCCAGCTCAGAAATGACAGGCCGAATTAATGAAAAA. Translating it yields CASSEMTGRINEK. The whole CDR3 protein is CASSEMTGRINEKLFF. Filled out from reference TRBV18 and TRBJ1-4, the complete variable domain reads NAGVMQNPRHLVRRRGQEARLRCSPMKGHSHVYWYRQLPEEGLKFMVYLQKENIIDESGMPKERFSAEFPKEGPSILRIQQVVRGDSAAYFCASSEMTGRINEKLFFGSGTQLSVL.

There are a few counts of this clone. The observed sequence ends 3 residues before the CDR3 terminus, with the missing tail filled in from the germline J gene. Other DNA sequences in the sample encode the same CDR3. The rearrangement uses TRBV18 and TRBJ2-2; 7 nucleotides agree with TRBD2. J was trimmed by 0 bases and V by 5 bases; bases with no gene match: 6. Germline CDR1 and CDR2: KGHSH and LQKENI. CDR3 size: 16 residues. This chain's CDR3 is CASSSGLAANTGELFF. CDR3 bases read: TGTGCCAGCTCATCCGGGCTAGCGGCGAACACCGGGGAG. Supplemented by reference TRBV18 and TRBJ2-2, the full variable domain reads NAGVMQNPRHLVRRRGQEARLRCSPMKGHSHVYWYRQLPEEGLKFMVYLQKENIIDESGMPKERFSAEFPKEGPSILRIQQVVRGDSAAYFCASSSGLAANTGELFFGEGSRLTVL.

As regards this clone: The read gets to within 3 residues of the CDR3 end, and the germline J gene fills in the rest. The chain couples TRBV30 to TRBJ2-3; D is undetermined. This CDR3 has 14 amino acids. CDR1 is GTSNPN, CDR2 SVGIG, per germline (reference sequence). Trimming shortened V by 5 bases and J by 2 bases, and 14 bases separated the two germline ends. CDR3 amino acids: CAWFLAGNTDTQYF. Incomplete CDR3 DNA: TGTGCCTGGTTTTTGGCAGGTAACACAGATACG. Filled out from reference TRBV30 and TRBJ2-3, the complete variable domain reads SQTIHQWPATLVQPVGSPLSLECTVEGTSNPNLYWYRQAAGRGLQLLFYSVGIGQISSEVPQNLSASRPQDRQFILSSKKLLLSDSGFYLCAWFLAGNTDTQYFGPGTRLTVL.